Presented here are 9 T cell receptor beta chains from one specimen sequenced in a study of blood T cells in healthy people across ages. Next came a second PCR, run for about 7 to 12 cycles, which used a sample-barcoded 5' primer along with a J-beta primer mix. MiXCR, run by TCRdb on the 5' RACE reads, gives a single entry per CDR3 protein. There are about 1.6 million distinct CDR3 sequences in the sample; roughly 32% occur only once, and roughly 12% lies in the top ten. Sequenced sample: blood. The receptors derive from a woman aged 25-40 years in good health.

The CDR3 bases are TGTGCCAGCAGCCAGTCGACTCTCTCTGGAAACACCATATATTTT. Its translation is CASSQSTLSGNTIYF. The chain combines TRBV3-1 with TRBJ1-3, with unresolved D. Deletions cut 3 bases from V and 0 bases from J, with 9 bases between. CDR1 is LGHDT and CDR2 is YNNKEL in the germline V gene (reference sequence). This CDR3 region has 15 residues.

The chain uses TRBV6-5 and TRBJ2-1; 8 nucleotides match TRBD2. The CDR3 totals 14 residues. The junction had 3 bases not matched to a gene; V was cut back by 4 bases and J by 4 bases. Germline CDR1 and CDR2: MNHEY and SVGAGI. The CDR3 coding sequence is TGTGCCAGCAGTTCGGGACTAGGATACAATGAGCAGTTCTTC. Translating it yields CASSSGLGYNEQFF.

This clonotype was seen a few times. This chain joins TRBV7-2 and TRBJ1-6, with TRBD1 as a possible D gene (6 bases). The CDR3 length is 14 residues. Trimming pared 2 bases from V and 10 bases from J, leaving 12 bases between. Germline CDR1 is SGHTA and CDR2 is FQGNSA. This CDR3 is CASSLMGQGSPLHF. CDR3 nucleotides: TGTGCCAGCAGCTTAATGGGGCAGGGGTCACCCCTCCACTTT. Full variable domain (remainder filled in from reference TRBV7-2 and TRBJ1-6): GAGVSQSPSNKVTEKGKDVELRCDPISGHTALYWYRQSLGQGLEFLIYFQGNSAPDKSGLPSDRFSAERTGGSVSTLTIQRTQQEDSAVYLCASSLMGQGSPLHFGNGTRLTVT.

The J gene is TRBJ1-2, the V gene TRBV7-8, with TRBD1 identical over 7 bases. This CDR3 region has 16 residues. J lost 3 bases, V lost 0 bases, and 7 bases had no gene match. CDR1 SGHVS and CDR2 FQNEAQ come from the germline V gene. The DNA of the CDR3 is TGTGCCAGCAGCTTAGCGTCGACAGGGATGTACTATGGCTACACCTTC. It translates to CASSLASTGMYYGYTF.

Comments on this clonotype: Germline and junction disagree at one end, which may indicate a read error. V usage is TRBV5-1 and J usage is TRBJ1-2; weak D call: TRBD1 (5 bases). CDR3 length: 13 amino acids. The V gene's germline CDR1 is SGHRS and CDR2 YFSETQ. CDR3 amino acids: CAGSVGAADGYTF. The CDR3 DNA reads TGCGCCGGCAGCGTCGGGGCTGCCGATGGCTACACCTTC.

The rearrangement joins TRBV21-1 to TRBJ2-1; the table's D gene call, TRBD1, was not cross checked with the DNA. TRBV21-1 is listed as a pseudogene. The CDR3 covers 14 residues. CDR3 sequence (DNA): TGTGCCAGCACCGCCTCCAGGACAGCGAATGAGCAGTTCTTC. Translation: CASTASRTANEQFF.

This chain connects TRBV7-2 to TRBJ2-7, with TRBD2 matching 8 bases. Germline-derived CDR1 and CDR2 are SGHTA and FQGNSA. The CDR3 has 14 residues. Trimming cost V 5 bases and J 5 bases; bases outside gene matches: 8. As DNA, the CDR3 is TGTGCCAGCAGCGGGGGGGGACTAGTAGACGAGCAGTACTTC. It is translated as CASSGGGLVDEQYF.

The rearrangement joins TRBV11-2 to TRBJ2-3, with 7 bases matching TRBD2. J lost 2 bases, V lost 5 bases, and 10 bases had no gene match. Germline V gives CDR1 SGHAT, CDR2 FQNNGV. The CDR3 spans 16 residues. The CDR3 DNA is TGTGCCAGCAGCGGATCGACTAGCAGATTCACAGATACGCAGTATTTT. This encodes CASSGSTSRFTDTQYF.

The chain uses TRBV20-1 and TRBJ1-6, with 9 bases lining up with TRBD1. Germline CDR1 reads DFQATT; CDR2 reads SNEGSKA (reference sequence). J gave up 10 bases and V 8 bases, and 18 bases lay outside the gene matches. The CDR3 has 16 residues. The CDR3: CSTHAMGQGKVSPLHF. As DNA, the CDR3 is TGCAGTACCCACGCGATGGGACAGGGAAAGGTATCACCCCTCCACTTT.